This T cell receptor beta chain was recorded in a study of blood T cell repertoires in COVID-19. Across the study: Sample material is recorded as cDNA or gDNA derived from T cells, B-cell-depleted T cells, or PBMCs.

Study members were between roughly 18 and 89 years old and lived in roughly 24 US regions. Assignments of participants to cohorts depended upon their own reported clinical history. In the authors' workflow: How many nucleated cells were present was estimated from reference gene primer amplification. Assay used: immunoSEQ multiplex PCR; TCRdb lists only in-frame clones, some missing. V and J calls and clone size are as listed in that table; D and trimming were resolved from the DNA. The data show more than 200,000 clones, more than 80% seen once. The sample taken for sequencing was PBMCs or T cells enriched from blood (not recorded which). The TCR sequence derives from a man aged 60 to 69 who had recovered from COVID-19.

The CDR3 region is CASSAGGDTQYF. The CDR3 bases are TGTGCCAGCAGCGCGGGGGGAGATACGCAGTATTTT. This rearrangement joins TRBV11-2 to TRBJ2-3; TRBD2 matches 8 bases. The CDR3 runs 12 residues. The germline CDR1 and CDR2 sequences are SGHAT and FQNNGV. The V segment lost 5 bases and the J segment 5 bases; nucleotides outside the gene matches: 0.